This TCR beta chain emerged from a study of control samples from healthy donors and cancer patients. This clone occurred once. This table comes from immunoSEQ multiplex PCR, and its TCRdb copy is limited to in-frame clones, with some not included. The profile shows 150,000 to 200,000 clones, 91% of them singletons. With V trimmed by 1 base and J by 6 bases, 6 bases remained unmatched. Germline CDR1 is LNHDA and CDR2 is SQIVND (reference sequence). The CDR3 has 15 residues. The source material was blood. V and J are TRBV19 and TRBJ1-5, with 7 bases identical to TRBD1. The receptor was isolated from a woman aged 30 to 39 in good health. CDR3 protein: CASSIGQGLPQPQHF. In nucleotides, the CDR3 is TGTGCCAGTAGTATAGGACAGGGCCTCCCTCAGCCCCAGCATTTT. The full variable domain, in which reference TRBV19 and TRBJ1-5 provide the parts outside the CDR3, is DGGITQSPKYLFRKEGQNVTLSCEQNLNHDAMYWYRQDPGQGLRLIYYSQIVNDFQKGDIAEGYSVSREKKESFPLTVTSAQKNPTAFYLCASSIGQGLPQPQHFGDGTRLSIL.